These 21 T cell receptor beta chains were sequenced from one sample in a study of human T cells and chemical hapten exposure (dated by TCRdb to the early 2020s). The time point label, as the study defines it: patch test 1, 2 weeks after DPC sensitization. Read against the paper, the sample's treatment or condition label means: therapeutic diphenylcyclopropenone sensitization with weekly scalp DPC. The protocol used for the library was RACE. The sample was run on a NextSeq 500. TCRdb trimmed public reads at Q25 via fastp, called clones via MiXCR and kept in-frame beta chains. Rows merge per CDR3 protein into single entries with the most common DNA and genes. Across this sample there are around 120,000 distinct CDR3 sequences, with roughly 13% seen only once. The ten largest clonotypes hold over 0.85% of the sample. Here the sequenced sample was whole blood, taken in connection with sensitization to the hapten diphenylcyclopropenone (DPC). The receptors were sampled from a man aged 18-30 years with alopecia areata. Some clones in this sample may be carry-over from other donors' samples.

The chain employs TRBV5-1 and TRBJ2-7; tentatively, D is TRBD2 (6 bases). The CDR3 has 13 residues. The germline V gene encodes CDR1 SGHRS and CDR2 YFSETQ. Trimming removed 2 bases from V and 5 bases from J, with 11 bases in between. This CDR3 is CASSFGGTDEQYF. The CDR3 DNA sequence: TGCGCCAGCAGCTTTGGGGGGACGGACGAGCAGTACTTC.

In this sample, this clonotype turned up once. This rearrangement joins TRBV6-2 or TRBV6-3 to TRBJ2-5; TRBD2 matches 9 bases. Germline loops: CDR1 MNHEY, CDR2 SVGEGT. CDR3 length: 15 residues. The J segment lost 3 bases and the V segment lost 2 bases, leaving 4 bases of the junction unmatched. The CDR3 here is CASSYLTSGKETQYF. CDR3 sequence (DNA): TGTGCCAGCAGTTACCTGACTAGCGGAAAAGAGACCCAGTACTTC.

The V call is TRBV5-4, the J call TRBJ2-7; 9 bases align to TRBD1. After removal of 9 bases from V and 5 bases from J, the junction contained 9 bases not matched to a gene. Per germline, CDR1 SGHNT and CDR2 YYREEE (reference sequence). This CDR3 contains 13 residues. The chain's CDR3 is CATKRQGGNEQYF. The DNA for the CDR3 is TGTGCCACCAAACGACAGGGGGGCAACGAGCAGTACTTC.

This clonotype occurred a few times. The chain employs TRBV20-1 and TRBJ2-6; tentative D call: TRBD2 (5 bases). The germline gives CDR1 DFQATT, CDR2 SNEGSKA (reference sequence). The ends were cut back, 1 base at V and 0 bases at J, with 13 bases in the middle. CDR3 length equals 17 residues. CDR3 DNA: TGCAGTGCTAGAGCGGTTAAAGGGAGCTCTGGGGCCAACGTCCTGACTTTC. It translates to CSARAVKGSSGANVLTF.

This clonotype occurred a few times. For the CDR3, the DNA is TGTGCCAGCAGTTTGGGGGGAGGACCGGTCGATGAGCAGTTCTTC. Its protein product is CASSLGGGPVDEQFF. V gene TRBV7-6 combines with J gene TRBJ2-1, with D possibly being TRBD2 (6 bases). The CDR3 extends over 15 amino acids. The germline V gene has CDR1 SGHVS and CDR2 FNYEAQ. Trimming removed 6 bases at V and 8 bases at J, with 20 bases between.

The table lists this clonotype with many counts. The gene calls are TRBV12-3 or TRBV12-4 and TRBJ2-3; TRBD1 matches 7 bases. This CDR3 is built from 15 residues. The V and J ends lost 7 bases and 3 bases, in that order; junction bases with no gene match: 10. CDR3 in DNA: TGTGCCAGCACCCCTCAGGGGGTACCAACAGATACGCAGTATTTT. It specifies CASTPQGVPTDTQYF.

The chain couples TRBV5-1 to TRBJ1-2; D perhaps matches TRBD1 (6 bases). V dropped 0 bases and J dropped 5 bases, with 17 bases sitting between them. The CDR3 sequence is 16 residues long. Germline CDR1 SGHRS, CDR2 YFSETQ. This CDR3 reads CASSLGDTGTGYGYTF. The DNA for the CDR3 is TGCGCCAGCAGCTTGGGGGATACAGGGACGGGTTATGGCTACACCTTC.

This clonotype was found many times. The chain is built from TRBV7-6 and TRBJ1-6; TRBD1 aligns across 7 bases. The V gene's germline CDR1 is SGHVS and CDR2 FNYEAQ. V lost 5 bases to trimming and J lost 4 bases; unmatched junction nucleotides: 8. CDR3 length: 16 residues. Here the CDR3 DNA reads TGTGCCAGCAGCCCAGGGACAGTATTTTATAATTCACCCCTCCACTTT. It is translated as CASSPGTVFYNSPLHF.

This clonotype was seen more than once but under ten times. This chain joins TRBV7-2 and TRBJ1-4; D gene uncertain. The length of the CDR3 is 15 residues. V lost 3 bases and J 3 bases, leaving 11 bases between the germline ends. From germline, CDR1 is SGHTA and CDR2 FQGNSA. The CDR3 is CASSLVLASNEKLFF. The CDR3 nucleotides read TGTGCCAGCAGCTTGGTCCTTGCCTCTAATGAAAAACTGTTTTTT.

The table lists this clonotype with a few counts. The rearrangement uses TRBV4-3 and TRBJ2-5; D may be TRBD1 (6 bases). Trimming removed 0 bases at V and 2 bases at J, with 10 bases between. Germline-derived CDR1 and CDR2 are LGHNA and YSLEER. This CDR3 spans 15 amino acids. The CDR3 loop reads CASSQDRTVQETQYF. The CDR3 bases are TGCGCCAGCAGCCAAGATCGGACAGTACAAGAGACCCAGTACTTC.

This clonotype was counted only a few times. The chain is built from TRBV12-3 or TRBV12-4 and TRBJ2-1; D possibly uses TRBD1 or TRBD2 (5 bases each). This CDR3 spans 15 amino acids. Trimming shortened V by 3 bases and J by 2 bases, and 11 bases separated the two germline ends. CDR3 in amino acids: CASSLGESTYNEQFF. CDR3 nucleotide sequence: TGTGCCAGCAGTTTGGGGGAAAGCACCTACAATGAGCAGTTCTTC.

This sequence joins TRBV7-9 and TRBJ1-5; D not certain. The CDR3 contains 13 residues. The ends were cut back, 5 bases at V and 4 bases at J, with 9 bases in the middle. The germline V gene has CDR1 SEHNR and CDR2 FQNEAQ (reference sequence). CDR3 residues: CASSTQENQPQHF. CDR3 DNA: TGTGCCAGCAGCACGCAGGAAAATCAGCCCCAGCATTTT.

This clonotype was seen at least ten times. This rearrangement joins TRBV29-1 to TRBJ1-2; no clear D. This CDR3 has 11 amino acids. V was clipped by 7 bases and J by 8 bases, with 14 bases between them. Germline-derived CDR1 and CDR2 are SQVTM and ANQGSEA. Here the CDR3 reads CSATRAGGYTF. DNA for the CDR3: TGCAGCGCAACCCGGGCAGGAGGCTACACCTTC.

The table lists this clonotype with a few counts. The chain joins TRBV7-3 to TRBJ2-5, with D possibly called TRBD1 or TRBD2 (5 bases each). Germline loops: CDR1 SGHTA, CDR2 FQGTGA. This CDR3 has 16 residues. V lost 5 bases and J 1 base, leaving 17 bases between the germline ends. The CDR3 region has the DNA TGTGCCAGCAGCAAACTCGGGGCGGGCCGCCAAGAGACCCAGTACTTC. Residues: CASSKLGAGRQETQYF.

The table lists this clonotype with a few counts. The chain has TRBV7-9 and TRBJ1-2; no clear D. The V end was cut by 1 base, the J end by 2 bases, with 11 bases between. CDR1 and CDR2 (germline): SEHNR, FQNEAQ (reference sequence). The CDR3 spans 15 residues. CDR3 residues: CASSLGSEENYGYTF. In DNA, the CDR3 is TGTGCCAGCAGCTTAGGGTCCGAGGAAAACTATGGCTACACCTTC.

This clonotype was counted at least ten times. Written as DNA, the CDR3 is TGTGCCAGCAGCTTATCGCGGGGTACAGATACGCAGTATTTT. This gives the protein CASSLSRGTDTQYF. The chain joins TRBV11-2 to TRBJ2-3, with TRBD2 as a possible D gene (6 bases). The CDR3 length is 14 residues. Germline CDR1 is SGHAT and CDR2 is FQNNGV. Trimming cost V 2 bases and J 3 bases, with 9 bases left between them.

The V and J genes are TRBV7-9 and TRBJ1-6; D might be TRBD1 (5 bases). The CDR3 extends over 14 amino acids. Germline CDR1 is SEHNR and CDR2 is FQNEAQ (reference sequence). The V end was cut by 2 bases, the J end by 7 bases, with 9 bases between. The DNA of the CDR3 is TGTGCCAGCAGCTTAAACAGGAAAAATTCACCCCTCCACTTT. Amino acid sequence: CASSLNRKNSPLHF.

This clonotype was counted between two and nine times. The chain couples TRBV14 to TRBJ1-1; 7 bases match TRBD1. Germline V lookup: CDR1 SGHDN, CDR2 FVKESK. The trim removed 4 bases at V and 1 base at J, leaving 3 bases unmatched. This CDR3 comprises 14 residues. CDR3: CASSRRGANTEAFF. The CDR3 DNA is TGTGCCAGCAGCCGCAGGGGGGCGAACACTGAAGCTTTCTTT. Supplemented by reference TRBV14 and TRBJ1-1, the full variable domain reads EAGVTQFPSHSVIEKGQTVTLRCDPISGHDNLYWYRRVMGKEIKFLLHFVKESKQDESGMPNNRFLAERTGGTYSTLKVQPAELEDSGVYFCASSRRGANTEAFFGQGTRLTVV.

In its sample, this clonotype was seen many times. The chain uses TRBV2 and TRBJ2-1; tentatively, D is TRBD1 or TRBD2 (6 bases each). The CDR3 covers 14 residues. Germline V CDR1 and CDR2: SNHLY, FYNNEI. The V and J ends lost 9 bases and 0 bases respectively, with 12 bases between them. The CDR3 coding sequence is TGTGCCAGGAACGGGGGCTTCTCCTACAATGAGCAGTTCTTC. Amino acid sequence: CARNGGFSYNEQFF.

This sequence joins TRBV10-2 and TRBJ2-7, with D perhaps being TRBD1 or TRBD2 (6 bases each). V lost 7 bases and J 0 bases, leaving 19 bases between the germline ends. The CDR3 runs to 16 residues. Germline V CDR1 and CDR2: WSHSY, SAAADI. This chain's CDR3 is CASTVAGHQSSYEQYF. CDR3 nucleotide sequence: TGCGCCAGCACCGTTGCGGGACACCAGAGCTCCTACGAGCAGTACTTC.

This clonotype was observed a handful of times. V is TRBV19 and J is TRBJ2-2, with 9 bases that match TRBD2. Trimming at V came to 4 bases and at J to 2 bases, leaving 5 bases not matched to a gene. Germline CDR1 and CDR2: LNHDA and SQIVND (reference sequence). The CDR3 has 16 amino acids. The CDR3 region is CASSRGSGGNTGELFF. In nucleotides, the CDR3 is TGTGCCAGTAGTAGAGGTAGCGGGGGAAACACCGGGGAGCTGTTTTTT. The full variable domain, rest sourced from reference TRBV19 and TRBJ2-2, is DGGITQSPKYLFRKEGQNVTLSCEQNLNHDAMYWYRQDPGQGLRLIYYSQIVNDFQKGDIAEGYSVSREKKESFPLTVTSAQKNPTAFYLCASSRGSGGNTGELFFGEGSRLTVL.